This T cell receptor (beta chain) originates from a study of blood T cell repertoires in COVID-19. In germline, CDR1 is MNHEY, CDR2 SVGAGI. This CDR3 has 12 residues. The V end lost 6 bases, the J end lost 11 bases, and 14 bases lay between the germline ends. Membership in each cohort depended on participant-reported clinical history. This clone has just a few counts. The table came from immunoSEQ multiplex PCR; TCRdb's copy has only in-frame clones and leaves some out. The sample yields about 180,000 clones, more than 65% seen once. Sequenced sample: PBMCs or T cells enriched from blood (not recorded which). The receptor was isolated from a man in his 60s who had recovered from COVID-19. This sequence joins TRBV6-5 and TRBJ2-1; TRBD1 is a possible D gene (6 bases). This CDR3 is CASRPTGQQQFF. The CDR3 DNA follows: TGTGCCAGCAGACCCACGGGACAACAGCAGTTCTTC.